This entry concerns a single T cell receptor (beta chain). What it recognizes is unknown. This specimen comes from a study of shared clonotypes between healthy human individuals. Findings of the study overall: Donor clonotype sharing was expected to depend on sequencing depth.

150 to 250 ng DNA, approximately 30,000 T cell genomes, went into each sorted-subset replicate PCR. In the original analysis: ImmunoSEQ output lacked quality scores and full-length reads, limiting matched filtering. Clones were sequenced by immunoSEQ multiplex PCR, and TCRdb holds only the in-frame ones, with some missing. The D gene and trimming were derived from the DNA, and the V and J assignments and clone size from that table. The table lists about 710,000 clones, just under 75% of them singletons. CDR3 length: 17 residues. Per the germline V gene, CDR1 is SGDLS and CDR2 is YYNGEE. With 4 bases removed from V and 1 base from J, the gap between germline ends came to 20 bases.

Sequenced sample: memory CD4+ T cells sorted from blood. Subset here: CD45RA-negative fraction. The clonotype comes from a woman aged 30 to 39 in good health. This chain joins TRBV9 and TRBJ2-5; the D gene is possibly TRBD2 (6 bases). CDR3 DNA: TGTGCCAGCAGCTCCCAGGGCGGGGTTTGGGGCCAAGAGACCCAGTACTTC. As protein: CASSSQGGVWGQETQYF.